One and the same sample provided the 27 T cell receptor beta chains below, sequenced in a study of T cells in Graves' hyperthyroidism and ophthalmopathy. What was amplified from RNA transcripts were TCR beta CDR3 regions. HTBI primers were used for first-round RT-PCR of the TCR CDR3. TCRdb reprocessed the multiplex PCR reads with MiXCR, giving one entry per CDR3 protein. The table shows some 350,000 distinct CDR3 sequences, with roughly 15% occurring only once. The specimen was blood. Source of these receptors: a woman in her sixties with Graves' ophthalmopathy.

The chain links TRBV30 to TRBJ2-3; D is possibly TRBD1 or TRBD2 (5 bases each). Germline V gene sequence: CDR1 GTSNPN, CDR2 SVGIG (reference sequence). The CDR3 loop spans 14 amino acids. Trimming took 3 bases from V and 0 from J, leaving 10 bases between them. CDR3 nucleotides: TGTGCCTGGAGGAGGGGCGACAGCACAGATACGCAGTATTTT. Translating it yields CAWRRGDSTDTQYF.

A remark on this clonotype: The junction departs from germline at one end; a sequencing error may be responsible. This rearrangement joins TRBV5-1 to TRBJ2-3, with TRBD2 matching over 9 bases. Looked up from germline, CDR1 is SGHRS and CDR2 is YFSETQ. The CDR3 length is 16 residues. CDR3 region: CASNLEASGMTGTQYF. In DNA form, the CDR3 reads TGCGCCAGCAACTTGGAGGCTAGCGGGATGACAGGTACGCAGTATTTT.

J is TRBJ2-5 and V is TRBV20-1, with 16 bases matching TRBD2. Germline loops: CDR1 DFQATT, CDR2 SNEGSKA (reference sequence). J gave up 2 bases and V 5 bases, and 2 bases lay outside the gene matches. This CDR3 has 15 amino acids. The CDR3 bases are TGCAGTGCTCCGGGACTAGCGGGAGGGCAAGAGACCCAGTACTTC. Protein product: CSAPGLAGGQETQYF.

The rearrangement links TRBV6-2 or TRBV6-3 to TRBJ1-2; no clear D. Per germline, CDR1 MNHEY and CDR2 SVGEGT. V was pared by 5 bases and J by 5 bases, with 15 bases between. This CDR3 comprises 14 residues. The CDR3 here is CASSLREGRYGYTF. CDR3 sequence (DNA): TGTGCCAGCAGTCTACGTGAGGGCCGGTATGGCTACACCTTC.

In regard to this clonotype: The missing conserved phenylalanine or tryptophan at the end of this CDR3 makes a read error likely. The V gene is TRBV2, the J gene TRBJ2-3, with TRBD2 as a possible D gene (5 bases). The V end lost 6 bases, the J end lost 1 base, and 8 bases lay between the germline ends. The CDR3 is made up of 13 amino acids. Germline assignment: CDR1 SNHLY and CDR2 FYNNEI. The CDR3 spells CASRVSGTDTQYS. As DNA, the CDR3 is TGTGCCAGCAGAGTTAGCGGCACAGATACGCAGTATTCT.

This clonotype was detected a few times. The chain combines TRBV6-1 with TRBJ1-5; D not resolved. This CDR3 contains 13 residues. V was cut by 9 bases and J by 0 bases, with 9 bases left in between. Per germline, CDR1 MNHNS and CDR2 SASEGT. The CDR3 DNA reads TGTGCCAGGACCCCTTCTAGCAATCAGCCCCAGCATTTT. This encodes CARTPSSNQPQHF.

This clonotype has only a few counts. The chain is built from TRBV5-6 and TRBJ2-3; 11 bases are shared with TRBD2. CDR1 and CDR2 from the germline V gene are SGHDT and YYEEEE. Trimming took 4 bases from V and 2 from J; bases not matched to a gene: 6. CDR3 length: 16 residues. The CDR3 DNA sequence: TGTGCCAGCAGCAGGAGGACTAGCGGGCACACAGATACGCAGTATTTT. Protein sequence: CASSRRTSGHTDTQYF.

This clonotype was detected many times. The V gene is TRBV29-1, the J gene TRBJ2-2; 14 nucleotides match TRBD2. Trimming removed 7 bases from V and 7 bases from J; junction bases left unmatched: 11. The CDR3 has 16 amino acids. Per germline, CDR1 SQVTM and CDR2 ANQGSEA. The CDR3 DNA sequence: TGCAGCGCAGTTCCGACTAGCGGGAGGGCCGGCGGGGAGCTGTTTTTT. Its protein product is CSAVPTSGRAGGELFF.

This clonotype was picked up a small number of times. Here the CDR3 reads CASSTRTGRSDSPLHF. As DNA, the CDR3 is TGTGCCAGCAGCACCAGGACAGGGCGATCGGATTCACCCCTCCACTTT. This chain links TRBV5-5 with TRBJ1-6; 8 bases are shared with TRBD1. The CDR3 is 16 amino acids. V lost 4 bases, J lost 8 bases, and 11 bases stayed unmatched. Germline V gives CDR1 SGHKS, CDR2 YYEKEE (reference sequence).

The chain carries TRBV15 and TRBJ2-5; D might be TRBD1 or TRBD2, each matching 5 bases. V gave up 5 bases and J gave up 4 bases, with 11 bases separating them. The CDR3 has 13 amino acids. Germline V gene lookup returns CDR1 LNHNV and CDR2 YYDKDF (reference sequence). The chain's CDR3 is CATSPGRGETQYF. The CDR3, as DNA: TGTGCCACCAGCCCGGGACGAGGAGAGACCCAGTACTTC.

This clonotype was seen at least ten times. The V gene is TRBV29-1, the J gene TRBJ2-7, with TRBD2 matching over 12 bases. CDR3 size: 15 residues. With V trimmed by 4 bases and J by 6 bases, 10 bases remained unmatched. In germline, CDR1 is SQVTM, CDR2 ANQGSEA. CDR3 nucleotides: TGCAGCGTTGCTCCTAGACTAGCGGGAGAGAGCGAGCAGTACTTC. Translating gives CSVAPRLAGESEQYF.

This clonotype was seen repeatedly, ten times or more. The chain recombines TRBV12-3 or TRBV12-4 with TRBJ2-3; TRBD2 matches at 9 bases. The CDR3 sequence is 18 residues long. V gave up 8 bases and J gave up 1 base; unmatched junction bases: 16. CDR3 nucleotide sequence: TGTGCCAGCGGGGACAGCGGGAGGTACCTCACGGGCACAGATACGCAGTATTTT. The encoded protein is CASGDSGRYLTGTDTQYF.

This clonotype occurred many times. The gene calls are TRBV5-1 and TRBJ2-1, with 8 bases identical to TRBD1. Per germline, CDR1 SGHRS and CDR2 YFSETQ. This CDR3 has 16 residues. Trimming removed 0 bases from V and 6 bases from J; junction bases left unmatched: 8. CDR3: CASSLAAGQEGNEQFF. The CDR3 nucleotides read TGCGCCAGCAGCTTGGCCGCGGGACAGGAGGGCAATGAGCAGTTCTTC.

This chain links TRBV9 with TRBJ2-3, with D perhaps TRBD1 (5 bases). Between the trimmed V and J ends, which lost 3 bases and 5 bases, there was a span of 7 bases. CDR1 and CDR2 (germline): SGDLS, YYNGEE. This CDR3 is 12 amino acids long. This CDR3 is CASSGQRDTQYF. As DNA, the CDR3 is TGTGCCAGCAGCGGACAGCGAGATACGCAGTATTTT.

There are many counts of this clonotype. The CDR3 sequence: CASSDTGGRQPQHF. Written as DNA, the CDR3 is TGTGCCAGCAGCGACACAGGGGGCAGACAGCCCCAGCATTTT. This chain uses TRBV2 with TRBJ1-5; TRBD1 matches at 9 bases. Trimming removed 6 bases from V and 7 bases from J; junction bases left unmatched: 7. The germline V gene has CDR1 SNHLY and CDR2 FYNNEI. The CDR3 consists of 14 residues.

V is TRBV28 and J is TRBJ2-2; 8 positions match TRBD1. There are 15 residues in the CDR3. Germline-derived CDR1 and CDR2 are MDHEN and SYDVKM. V lost 6 bases and J lost 7; bases outside the gene matches: 10. The CDR3 nucleotides are TGTGCCAGCAGAGAACTCCAGGGGGCTAACGGGGAGCTGTTTTTT. It codes for CASRELQGANGELFF.

Concerning this clonotype itself: An end of the junction does not agree with germline; a read error may underlie this. This sequence joins TRBV5-5 and TRBJ2-2, with TRBD2 identical over 7 bases. This CDR3 has 16 amino acids. Germline V gives CDR1 SGHKS, CDR2 YYEKEE (reference sequence). DNA of the CDR3: TGTGCCAGCAGCTTAAAAACTAGCGCGAACACCGGGGAGCCGTTTTTT. Residues: CASSLKTSANTGEPFF.

This clonotype occurred a few times. This chain links TRBV2 with TRBJ2-7; 9 bases align to TRBD1. The germline CDR1 and CDR2 sequences are SNHLY and FYNNEI. V lost 10 bases and J lost 6; bases outside the gene matches: 10. The CDR3 length is 13 residues. CDR3: CATSRGQGAEQYF. In DNA form, the CDR3 reads TGTGCCACCTCGCGGGGACAGGGTGCCGAGCAGTACTTC.

With regard to this clonotype: A much larger clone differs by one base, so this may be a read error. The chain joins TRBV5-1 to TRBJ1-1, with D maybe TRBD1 (6 bases). The CDR3 runs to 15 residues. The V gene's germline CDR1 is SGHRS and CDR2 YFSETQ. The CDR3 protein is CASSLLYRENTGAFF. DNA for the CDR3: TGCGCCAGCAGCTTGTTGTACAGGGAGAACACTGGAGCTTTCTTT.

The chain carries TRBV29-1 and TRBJ2-1, with TRBD1 matching 8 bases. Germline values: CDR1 SQVTM, CDR2 ANQGSEA. The ends lost 7 bases at V and 4 bases at J; junction bases unmatched: 9. The CDR3 sequence is 14 residues long. The DNA of the CDR3 is TGCAGCGGGGAGCGGCGACAGGGGTACAATGAGCAGTTCTTC. Encoded protein: CSGERRQGYNEQFF.

This clonotype was seen repeatedly, ten times or more. The rearrangement joins TRBV30 to TRBJ2-4, with TRBD2 matching 7 bases. CDR1 GTSNPN and CDR2 SVGIG come from the germline V gene (reference sequence). CDR3 length: 11 amino acids. The J segment lost 7 bases and the V segment lost 6 bases, leaving 3 bases of the junction unmatched. The CDR3 DNA is TGTGCCTGCCTGGGGGGGAACATTCAGTACTTC. Translating gives CACLGGNIQYF. Full variable domain (rest looked up from reference TRBV30 and TRBJ2-4): SQTIHQWPATLVQPVGSPLSLECTVEGTSNPNLYWYRQAAGRGLQLLFYSVGIGQISSEVPQNLSASRPQDRQFILSSKKLLLSDSGFYLCACLGGNIQYFGAGTRLSVL.

This clonotype was seen only a few times. The rearrangement joins TRBV12-3 or TRBV12-4 to TRBJ2-1; no clear D. CDR3 length: 14 amino acids. V was clipped by 2 bases and J by 6 bases, with 11 bases between them. The chain's CDR3 is CASSLFSSGNEQFF. The CDR3 coding sequence is TGTGCCAGCAGTTTATTCTCTAGTGGCAATGAGCAGTTCTTC.

The J gene is TRBJ1-5, the V gene TRBV28, with D unclear. V shed 6 bases and J shed 6 bases, with 12 bases lying between them. The CDR3 is made up of 13 amino acids. The germline CDR1 and CDR2 sequences are MDHEN and SYDVKM. CDR3 sequence: CASSPGLGQPQHF. CDR3 in DNA: TGTGCCAGCAGCCCCGGGCTTGGTCAGCCCCAGCATTTT.

This chain connects TRBV30 to TRBJ2-3; tentatively, D is TRBD2 (6 bases). The CDR3 extends over 14 amino acids. V was clipped by 2 bases and J by 4 bases, with 13 bases between them. Germline V gene data show CDR1 as GTSNPN and CDR2 as SVGIG (reference sequence). CDR3 sequence reads: CAWSKAEGPDTQYF. Here the CDR3 DNA reads TGTGCCTGGAGTAAGGCGGAGGGGCCAGATACGCAGTATTTT.

There are many counts of this clonotype. V is TRBV6-2 or TRBV6-3 and J is TRBJ1-5; 8 nucleotides align to TRBD1. The CDR3 runs to 19 residues. Germline V gene lookup returns CDR1 MNHEY and CDR2 SVGEGT. Germline trimming cut 0 bases from V and 0 bases from J; bases unmatched to any gene: 10. The DNA for the CDR3 is TGTGCCAGCAGTTACTCGGCGGACAGGGATGCTTATAGCAATCAGCCCCAGCATTTT. Translating it yields CASSYSADRDAYSNQPQHF.

In its sample, this clonotype was seen many times. The V call is TRBV6-1, the J call TRBJ1-4; 9 bases are shared with TRBD1. With 6 bases clipped from V and 8 bases from J, the junction kept 7 bases outside the gene matches. Germline CDR1 is MNHNS and CDR2 is SASEGT. The CDR3 has 14 amino acids. CDR3 bases: TGTGCCAGCAGGGGACAGGGAAAGGGAGAAAAACTGTTTTTT. This sequence encodes CASRGQGKGEKLFF.

This clonotype was found many times. The V call is TRBV28, the J call TRBJ1-2; 8 nucleotides align to TRBD1. V was pared by 1 base and J by 4 bases, with 5 bases of the junction left unmatched. The CDR3 has 15 residues. The germline gives CDR1 MDHEN, CDR2 SYDVKM. CDR3 amino acids: CASSLFTGGGYGYTF. CDR3 coding DNA: TGTGCCAGCAGTTTATTCACAGGGGGAGGCTATGGCTACACCTTC.